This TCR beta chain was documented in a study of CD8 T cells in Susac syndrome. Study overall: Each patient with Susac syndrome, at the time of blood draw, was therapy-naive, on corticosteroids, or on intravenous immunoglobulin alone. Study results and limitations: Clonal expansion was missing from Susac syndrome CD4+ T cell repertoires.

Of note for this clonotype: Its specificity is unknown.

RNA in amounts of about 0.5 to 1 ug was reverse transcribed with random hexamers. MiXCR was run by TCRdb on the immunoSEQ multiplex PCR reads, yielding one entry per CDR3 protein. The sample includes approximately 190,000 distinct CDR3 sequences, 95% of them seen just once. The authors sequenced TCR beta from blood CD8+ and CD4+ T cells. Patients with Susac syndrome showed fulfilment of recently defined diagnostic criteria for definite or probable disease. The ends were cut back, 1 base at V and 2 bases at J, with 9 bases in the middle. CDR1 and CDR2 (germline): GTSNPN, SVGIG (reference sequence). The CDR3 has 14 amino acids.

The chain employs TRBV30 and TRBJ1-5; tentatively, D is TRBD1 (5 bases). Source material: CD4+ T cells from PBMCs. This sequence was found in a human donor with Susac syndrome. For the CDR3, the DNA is TGTGCCTGGAGTGCGAGGGGTGGCAATCAGCCCCAGCATTTT. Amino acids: CAWSARGGNQPQHF. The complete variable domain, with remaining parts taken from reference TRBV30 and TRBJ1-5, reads SQTIHQWPATLVQPVGSPLSLECTVEGTSNPNLYWYRQAAGRGLQLLFYSVGIGQISSEVPQNLSASRPQDRQFILSSKKLLLSDSGFYLCAWSARGGNQPQHFGDGTRLSIL.